These 21 T cell receptor beta chains were all obtained from the same sample, sequenced in a study of T-cell memory formation after mild COVID-19. TCRdb ran MiXCR on the 5' RACE reads and lists one entry per CDR3 protein. Here the sample spans 350,000 or so distinct CDR3 sequences, 10% to 15% being singletons. What was sequenced was PBMCs or a T cell subset sorted from them (not recorded which). These receptors came from a man younger than 30 who had mild COVID-19 (a few samples of this study predate the infection). Cell type and time point are not known.

There are a few counts of this clonotype. This chain joins TRBV6-2 or TRBV6-3 and TRBJ2-2; possibly TRBD1 for D (6 bases). V lost 0 bases and J 7 bases, leaving 15 bases between the germline ends. CDR1 is MNHEY and CDR2 is SVGEGT in the germline V gene. The CDR3 consists of 16 residues. CDR3 in DNA: TGTGCCAGCAGTTACTCCCTGGGTGGGGGCAGCGGGGAGCTGTTTTTT. Protein sequence: CASSYSLGGGSGELFF.

The chain is built from TRBV9 and TRBJ2-2; D not resolved. Germline V gene sequence: CDR1 SGDLS, CDR2 YYNGEE. The CDR3 runs to 13 residues. The germline V and J ends were trimmed by 0 bases and 5 bases, with 5 bases remaining between them. The CDR3 region is CASSVATTGELFF. In DNA, the CDR3 is TGTGCCAGCAGCGTAGCTACTACCGGGGAGCTGTTTTTT.

This rearrangement joins TRBV10-3 to TRBJ2-3; 7 positions agree with TRBD1. Germline V gene data show CDR1 as ENHRY and CDR2 as SYGVKD. V dropped 2 bases and J dropped 2; count of bases not matched to a gene: 4. CDR3 length: 15 amino acids. The DNA of the CDR3 is TGTGCCATCAGTGAGGACAGGGCCCTCACAGATACGCAGTATTTT. Translated: CAISEDRALTDTQYF.

In its sample, this clonotype was seen a few times. J is TRBJ1-1 and V is TRBV5-1; perhaps TRBD1 as D (6 bases). Germline lookup yields CDR1 SGHRS and CDR2 YFSETQ. V shed 0 bases and J shed 5 bases, with 14 bases lying between them. CDR3 length: 15 amino acids. The CDR3 bases are TGCGCCAGCAGCTTGGCTACGGGGGCCGGGACTGAAGCTTTCTTT. Translated: CASSLATGAGTEAFF.

This rearrangement joins TRBV5-1 to TRBJ2-3, with a possible D match to TRBD1 (5 bases). There are 14 residues in the CDR3. Germline V gene lookup returns CDR1 SGHRS and CDR2 YFSETQ. V lost 5 bases and J 3 bases, leaving 13 bases between the germline ends. The CDR3 coding sequence is TGCGCCAGCAGTCTGATGACAGCGACAGATACGCAGTATTTT. Its translation: CASSLMTATDTQYF.

In this sample, this clonotype turned up many times. J is TRBJ2-3 and V is TRBV9; unclear D gene. V was clipped by 0 bases and J by 0 bases, with 5 bases between them. Germline V gene lookup returns CDR1 SGDLS and CDR2 YYNGEE. The CDR3 loop spans 14 amino acids. In DNA form, the CDR3 reads TGTGCCAGCAGCGTAGGGTTCAGCACAGATACGCAGTATTTT. Translation: CASSVGFSTDTQYF. Full variable domain (rest looked up from reference TRBV9 and TRBJ2-3): DSGVTQTPKHLITATGQRVTLRCSPRSGDLSVYWYQQSLDQGLQFLIQYYNGEERAKGNILERFSAQQFPDLHSELNLSSLELGDSALYFCASSVGFSTDTQYFGPGTRLTVL.

The rearrangement uses TRBV7-9 and TRBJ2-7, with D perhaps matching TRBD2 (5 bases). V gave up 0 bases and J gave up 6 bases, with 9 bases separating them. The CDR3 length is 13 residues. Germline V gene data show CDR1 as SEHNR and CDR2 as FQNEAQ (reference sequence). Written as DNA, the CDR3 is TGTGCCAGCAGCTTAGCGCCACTAGGCGAGCAGTACTTC. Residues: CASSLAPLGEQYF.

This clonotype was counted only a few times. The chain combines TRBV4-1 with TRBJ1-2; D gene unclear. Trimming removed 3 bases from V and 6 bases from J, with 17 bases in between. Per germline, CDR1 MGHRA and CDR2 YSYEKL. The CDR3 length is 15 residues. For the CDR3, the DNA is TGCGCCAGCAGCCAGAGGGATAAGGTCCTGGATGGCTACACCTTC. This codes for CASSQRDKVLDGYTF.

The sample holds many counts of this clonotype. This chain links TRBV3-1 with TRBJ1-5; D unresolved. Between the trimmed V and J ends, which lost 1 base and 7 bases, there was a span of 11 bases. Germline V gene lookup returns CDR1 LGHDT and CDR2 YNNKEL (reference sequence). The CDR3 has 14 amino acids. CDR3 sequence reads: CASSQGEVWQPQHF. CDR3 nucleotide sequence: TGTGCCAGCAGCCAAGGGGAGGTCTGGCAGCCCCAGCATTTT.

This clonotype was picked up a small number of times. The V call is TRBV12-3 or TRBV12-4, the J call TRBJ1-5, with D perhaps TRBD1 (5 bases). There are 17 residues in the CDR3. With 4 bases removed from V and 0 bases from J, the gap between germline ends came to 16 bases. This chain's CDR3 is CASSSARGPVSNQPQHF. The DNA for the CDR3 is TGTGCCAGCAGTTCCGCTCGGGGACCGGTTAGCAATCAGCCCCAGCATTTT.

CDR3 DNA sequence: TGCGCCAGCAGCCGAAGGACAGGGGGCACTGAAGCTTTCTTT. Translating it yields CASSRRTGGTEAFF. This chain joins TRBV4-3 and TRBJ1-1; 10 positions match TRBD1. This CDR3 comprises 14 residues. Losses at the gene ends were 4 bases for V and 4 bases for J; bases not matched to a gene: 3. From germline, CDR1 is LGHNA and CDR2 YSLEER.

This rearrangement joins TRBV28 to TRBJ1-2; D not resolved. Between the trimmed V and J ends, which lost 5 bases and 4 bases, there was a span of 11 bases. Germline CDR1 is MDHEN and CDR2 is SYDVKM. CDR3 length: 13 amino acids. For the CDR3, the DNA is TGTGCCAGCAGTCTGACCATCCTCTATGGCTACACCTTC. This gives the protein CASSLTILYGYTF.

This clonotype was detected a few times. The chain employs TRBV19 and TRBJ2-5; D remains unclear. Trimming removed 7 bases from V and 0 bases from J, with 9 bases in between. CDR3 size: 13 residues. CDR1 and CDR2 (germline): LNHDA, SQIVND (reference sequence). The CDR3 nucleotides read TGTGCCAGTAACAACCTCCACCAAGAGACCCAGTACTTC. This codes for CASNNLHQETQYF.

This clonotype was seen a handful of times. The chain links TRBV6-5 to TRBJ1-6; D gene unclear. The CDR3 is 16 amino acids. Germline V gene lookup returns CDR1 MNHEY and CDR2 SVGAGI. V was trimmed by 10 bases and J by 4 bases, leaving 20 bases between them. The CDR3 region has the DNA TGTGCCACCCAAAGGAAGGGCGCCACTTATAATTCACCCCTCCACTTT. This codes for CATQRKGATYNSPLHF.

This clonotype was recorded many times. The V call is TRBV12-3 or TRBV12-4, the J call TRBJ1-1; the D gene is possibly TRBD1 (5 bases). The CDR3 is made up of 14 amino acids. Trimming pared 5 bases from V and 1 base from J, leaving 11 bases between. As DNA, the CDR3 is TGTGCCAGCAGTGAACAGGTTTCGAACACTGAAGCTTTCTTT. Protein sequence: CASSEQVSNTEAFF.

This clonotype was seen more than once but under ten times. The chain is built from TRBV27 and TRBJ1-1; D perhaps matches TRBD1 (5 bases). Germline-derived CDR1 and CDR2 are MNHEY and SMNVEV (reference sequence). There are 16 residues in the CDR3. Trimming took 1 base from V and 3 from J, leaving 15 bases between them. CDR3 in DNA: TGTGCCAGCAGTTTATATGTGGGGGAATTGTACACTGAAGCTTTCTTT. It encodes CASSLYVGELYTEAFF.

The V call is TRBV10-2, the J call TRBJ1-4, with D possibly TRBD1 on 5 matching bases. The CDR3 has 13 residues. The V end was cut by 4 bases, the J end by 7 bases, with 10 bases between. CDR1 and CDR2 (germline): WSHSY, SAAADI. The CDR3 sequence is CASSVDSREKLFF. CDR3 coding DNA: TGCGCCAGCAGTGTAGACAGCCGTGAAAAACTGTTTTTT.

There are a few counts of this clonotype. The V and J genes are TRBV6-2 or TRBV6-3 and TRBJ2-7; D possibly corresponds to TRBD1 (5 bases). The CDR3 is made up of 11 amino acids. In germline, CDR1 is MNHEY, CDR2 SVGEGT. V lost 5 bases and J 6 bases, leaving 8 bases between the germline ends. Here the CDR3 DNA reads TGTGCCAGCAGTACTACAGGCGAGCAGTACTTC. Translating it yields CASSTTGEQYF.

The sample holds a few counts of this clonotype. The chain recombines TRBV18 with TRBJ2-2, with no clear D. CDR3 size: 14 residues. From germline, CDR1 is KGHSH and CDR2 LQKENI. Trimming shortened V by 3 bases and J by 0 bases, and 5 bases separated the two germline ends. The CDR3 bases are TGTGCCAGCTCACCGGGGTCGAACACCGGGGAGCTGTTTTTT. Translating gives CASSPGSNTGELFF.

This clonotype was counted many times. V and J are TRBV5-1 and TRBJ1-5; maybe TRBD1 (6 bases). The CDR3 spans 14 residues. V lost 2 bases and J lost 2, with 8 bases in between. Germline loops: CDR1 SGHRS, CDR2 YFSETQ. The CDR3 region is CASSLSGGNQPQHF. The CDR3 nucleotides are TGCGCCAGCAGCTTATCAGGGGGCAATCAGCCCCAGCATTTT.

The chain uses TRBV4-3 and TRBJ2-5; D gene ambiguous. This CDR3 region has 15 residues. CDR1 and CDR2 (germline): LGHNA, YSLEER. The V gene lost 0 bases and the J gene lost 1 base, with 9 bases spanning the gap. The CDR3 reads CASSQEVGFQETQYF. The CDR3 region has the DNA TGCGCCAGCAGCCAAGAGGTCGGCTTCCAAGAGACCCAGTACTTC.